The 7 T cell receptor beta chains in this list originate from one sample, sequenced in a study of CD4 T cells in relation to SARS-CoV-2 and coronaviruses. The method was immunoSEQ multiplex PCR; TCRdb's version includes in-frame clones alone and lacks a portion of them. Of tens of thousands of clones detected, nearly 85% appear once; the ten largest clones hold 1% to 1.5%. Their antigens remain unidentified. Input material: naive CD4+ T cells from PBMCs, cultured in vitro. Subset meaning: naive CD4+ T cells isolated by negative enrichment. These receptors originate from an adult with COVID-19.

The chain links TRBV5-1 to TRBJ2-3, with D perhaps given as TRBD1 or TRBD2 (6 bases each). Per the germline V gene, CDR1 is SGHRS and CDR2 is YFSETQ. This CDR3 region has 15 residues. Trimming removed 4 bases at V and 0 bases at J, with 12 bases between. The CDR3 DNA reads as TGCGCCAGCAGCAGGGGGGACACGAGCACAGATACGCAGTATTTT. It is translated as CASSRGDTSTDTQYF.

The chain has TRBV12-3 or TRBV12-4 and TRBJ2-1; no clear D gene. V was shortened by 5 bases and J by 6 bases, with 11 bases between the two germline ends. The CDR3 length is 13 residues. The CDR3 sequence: CASSRQFGNEQFF. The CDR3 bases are TGTGCCAGCAGTCGGCAGTTCGGCAATGAGCAGTTCTTC.

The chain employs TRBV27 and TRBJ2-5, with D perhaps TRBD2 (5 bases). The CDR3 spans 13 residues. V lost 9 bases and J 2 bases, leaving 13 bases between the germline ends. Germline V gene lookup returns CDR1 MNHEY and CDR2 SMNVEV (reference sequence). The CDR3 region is CASKEAVQETQYF. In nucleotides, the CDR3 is TGTGCCAGTAAGGAGGCAGTTCAAGAGACCCAGTACTTC.

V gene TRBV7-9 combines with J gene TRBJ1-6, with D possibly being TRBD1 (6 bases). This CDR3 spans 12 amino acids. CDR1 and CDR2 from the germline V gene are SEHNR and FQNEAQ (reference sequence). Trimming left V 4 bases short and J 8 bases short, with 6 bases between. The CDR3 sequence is CASSSGDSPLHF. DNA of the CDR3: TGTGCCAGCAGCTCAGGGGATTCACCCCTCCACTTT. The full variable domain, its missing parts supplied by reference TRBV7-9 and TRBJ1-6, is DTGVSQNPRHKITKRGQNVTFRCDPISEHNRLYWYRQTLGQGPEFLTYFQNEAQLEKSRLLSDRFSAERPKGSFSTLEIQRTEQGDSAMYLCASSSGDSPLHFGNGTRLTVT.

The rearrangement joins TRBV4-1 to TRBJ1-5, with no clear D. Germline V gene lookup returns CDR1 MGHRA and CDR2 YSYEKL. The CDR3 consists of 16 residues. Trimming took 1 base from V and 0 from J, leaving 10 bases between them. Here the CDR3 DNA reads TGCGCCAGCAGCCAAGTTCTGGGGAATAGCAATCAGCCCCAGCATTTT. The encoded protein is CASSQVLGNSNQPQHF.

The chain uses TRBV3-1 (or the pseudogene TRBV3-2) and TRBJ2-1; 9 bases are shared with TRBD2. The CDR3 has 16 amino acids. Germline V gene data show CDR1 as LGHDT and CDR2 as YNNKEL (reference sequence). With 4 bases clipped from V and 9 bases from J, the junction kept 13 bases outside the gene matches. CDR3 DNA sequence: TGTGCCAGCAGCCCCGTAGCGGGAGCCGGTTCGGGTGAGCAGTTCTTC. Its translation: CASSPVAGAGSGEQFF.

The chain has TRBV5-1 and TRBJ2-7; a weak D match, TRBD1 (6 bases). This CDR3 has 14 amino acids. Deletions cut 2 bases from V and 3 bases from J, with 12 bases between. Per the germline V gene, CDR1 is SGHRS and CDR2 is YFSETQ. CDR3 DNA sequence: TGCGCCAGCAGCTTCGGGACAAGTAGCTACGAGCAGTACTTC. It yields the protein CASSFGTSSYEQYF.